The T cell receptor (beta chain) under discussion was sequenced for a study of Ad26.COV2.S vaccination and SARS-CoV-2 variants. As for the study in general: A COV1001 Ad26.COV2.S trial-arm participant provided the sample.

Treatment here: about 20 received Ad26.COV2.S at low or high dose, single or two shots; about 5 received placebo; per-sample allocation not given. Day 63 after the first injection of vaccine or placebo was the sampling time. The table came from immunoSEQ multiplex PCR; TCRdb's copy has only in-frame clones and leaves some out. The sample carries hundreds of thousands of clones, roughly 90% recorded once. Losses at the gene ends were 2 bases for V and 3 bases for J; bases not matched to a gene: 7. Germline V gene lookup returns CDR1 SEHNR and CDR2 FQNEAQ (reference sequence). The CDR3 loop spans 17 amino acids.

The material sequenced was peripheral blood, taken in a trial of Ad26.COV2.S vaccine versus placebo. This receptor was taken from a person between 18 and 65 years old who received the Ad26.COV2.S COVID-19 vaccine or a placebo. The chain links TRBV7-9 to TRBJ1-6, with TRBD1 matching over 7 bases. The CDR3 DNA sequence: TGTGCCAGCAGCTTAAAACAGGGGAAGAACTATAATTCACCCCTCCACTTT. Translating it yields CASSLKQGKNYNSPLHF.